A selection of T cell receptor beta chains follows, all from one sample in a study of T cell responses to AZD1222 COVID-19 vaccine. Method: immunoSEQ multiplex PCR; TCRdb's copy keeps in-frame clones and lacks some. The data hold about 210,000 clones, with approximately 92% observed a single time. Specimen: peripheral blood, collected on day 0 of AZD1222 vaccination. The receptors originated from an adult in good health. Each CDR3 is given with its conserved first and last residue. Each record gives: D gene, clone size, J gene, V gene, CDR3 protein, CDR3 DNA. D genes are given only for firm matches. Where a row states a size, it is once, few, many or the class of an expanded clone; other rows omit it.

D gene: NA; clone size: NA; J gene: TRBJ1-6; V gene: TRBV4-1; CDR3 protein: CASSQDAGRENSPLHF; CDR3 DNA: TGCGCCAGCAGCCAAGATGCGGGCAGGGAGAATTCACCCCTCCACTTT
D gene: NA; clone size: NA; J gene: TRBJ1-2; V gene: TRBV12-3/TRBV12-4; CDR3 protein: CASTDRLTIGYTF; CDR3 DNA: TGTGCCAGCACCGACAGATTAACTATTGGCTACACCTTC
D gene: NA; clone size: NA; J gene: TRBJ2-5; V gene: TRBV14; CDR3 protein: CASSPWRDQETQYF; CDR3 DNA: TGTGCCAGCAGCCCCTGGAGGGATCAAGAGACCCAGTACTTC
D gene: TRBD1; clone size: few; J gene: TRBJ1-2; V gene: TRBV30; CDR3 protein: CAWRGTGLRYGYTF; CDR3 DNA: TGTGCCTGGCGCGGGACAGGACTTCGCTATGGCTACACCTTC
D gene: NA; clone size: NA; J gene: TRBJ1-1; V gene: TRBV11-2; CDR3 protein: CASSPGRGDTEAFF; CDR3 DNA: TGTGCCAGCAGCCCCGGCCGGGGGGACACTGAAGCTTTCTTT
D gene: TRBD1; clone size: NA; J gene: TRBJ2-2; V gene: TRBV5-4; CDR3 protein: CASSLETGANGELFF; CDR3 DNA: TGTGCCAGCAGCTTGGAGACAGGGGCTAACGGGGAGCTGTTTTTT
D gene: NA; clone size: NA; J gene: TRBJ1-4; V gene: TRBV19; CDR3 protein: CASSGPPGVKLFF; CDR3 DNA: TGTGCCAGTAGCGGGCCACCGGGGGTAAAACTGTTTTTT
D gene: NA; clone size: NA; J gene: TRBJ2-1; V gene: TRBV6-1; CDR3 protein: CASSESRGSLSSYNEQFF; CDR3 DNA: TGTGCCAGCAGTGAGAGTAGGGGTAGCCTAAGCTCCTACAATGAGCAGTTCTTC
D gene: NA; clone size: NA; J gene: TRBJ1-1; V gene: TRBV3-1/TRBV3-2; CDR3 protein: CASSQGSKNTEAFF; CDR3 DNA: TGTGCCAGCAGCCAAGGCTCGAAGAACACTGAAGCTTTCTTT
D gene: NA; clone size: NA; J gene: TRBJ2-7; V gene: TRBV12-3/TRBV12-4; CDR3 protein: CASSTGTLYEQYF; CDR3 DNA: TGTGCCAGCAGCACAGGTACGCTATACGAGCAGTACTTC
D gene: NA; clone size: NA; J gene: TRBJ2-7; V gene: TRBV7-9; CDR3 protein: CASSLKGGSYEQYF; CDR3 DNA: TGTGCCAGCAGCCTAAAAGGGGGCTCCTACGAGCAGTACTTC
D gene: TRBD1; clone size: once; J gene: TRBJ2-5; V gene: TRBV2; CDR3 protein: CASIDRAGGTQYF; CDR3 DNA: TGTGCCAGCATAGACAGGGCTGGAGGGACCCAGTACTTC
D gene: NA; clone size: NA; J gene: TRBJ2-7; V gene: TRBV10-3; CDR3 protein: CAISFGVGGVSYEQYF; CDR3 DNA: TGTGCCATCAGTTTTGGTGTTGGAGGGGTTTCCTACGAGCAGTACTTC
D gene: TRBD1; clone size: NA; J gene: TRBJ1-4; V gene: TRBV9; CDR3 protein: CASSVGQGGNKLFF; CDR3 DNA: TGTGCCAGCAGCGTAGGACAGGGGGGCAATAAACTGTTTTTT
D gene: NA; clone size: NA; J gene: TRBJ1-2; V gene: TRBV1; CDR3 protein: CTSSHHRGRSIYGYTF; CDR3 DNA: TGCACCAGCAGCCACCACAGGGGAAGGAGTATCTATGGCTACACCTTC
D gene: NA; clone size: NA; J gene: TRBJ2-4; V gene: TRBV7-9; CDR3 protein: CASSLALASDKNIQYF; CDR3 DNA: TGTGCCAGCAGCTTAGCGCTAGCATCGGACAAAAACATTCAGTACTTC
D gene: NA; clone size: NA; J gene: TRBJ1-5; V gene: TRBV28; CDR3 protein: CASLGVGEPQHF; CDR3 DNA: TGTGCCAGCTTGGGGGTAGGGGAGCCCCAGCATTTT
D gene: NA; clone size: NA; J gene: TRBJ1-6; V gene: TRBV20-1; CDR3 protein: CSASHTYNSPLHF; CDR3 DNA: TGCAGTGCTAGTCACACATACAATTCACCCCTCCACTTT
D gene: NA; clone size: NA; J gene: TRBJ2-7; V gene: TRBV2; CDR3 protein: CASREEGGTTYEQYF; CDR3 DNA: TGTGCCAGCAGGGAGGAAGGGGGGACAACCTACGAGCAGTACTTC
D gene: NA; clone size: NA; J gene: TRBJ1-2; V gene: TRBV9; CDR3 protein: CASSLEAETNYGYTF; CDR3 DNA: TGTGCCAGCAGCTTAGAGGCAGAAACCAACTATGGCTACACCTTC
D gene: NA; clone size: NA; J gene: TRBJ2-1; V gene: TRBV4-1; CDR3 protein: CASSRDRSYNEQFF; CDR3 DNA: TGCGCCAGCAGCCGCGACAGATCCTACAATGAGCAGTTCTTC
D gene: TRBD2; clone size: few; J gene: TRBJ2-7; V gene: TRBV6-2/TRBV6-3; CDR3 protein: CASSYGTSGGRYEQYF; CDR3 DNA: TGTGCCAGCAGTTACGGCACTAGCGGGGGGCGCTACGAGCAGTACTTC
D gene: NA; clone size: NA; J gene: TRBJ1-2; V gene: TRBV19; CDR3 protein: CASSIVGVRGYTF; CDR3 DNA: TGTGCCAGTAGTATAGTAGGGGTCCGTGGCTACACCTTC
D gene: NA; clone size: NA; J gene: TRBJ2-2; V gene: TRBV19; CDR3 protein: CASSTTGAGINTGELFF; CDR3 DNA: TGTGCCAGTAGTACAACCGGGGCAGGGATTAACACCGGGGAGCTGTTTTTT
D gene: TRBD1; clone size: NA; J gene: TRBJ2-2; V gene: TRBV7-9; CDR3 protein: CASSSGTATGELFF; CDR3 DNA: TGTGCCAGCAGTTCAGGGACAGCCACCGGGGAGCTGTTTTTT
D gene: TRBD1; clone size: NA; J gene: TRBJ1-4; V gene: TRBV5-1; CDR3 protein: CASSFRGDNEKLFF; CDR3 DNA: TGCGCCAGCAGCTTCAGGGGGGATAATGAAAAACTGTTTTTT
D gene: NA; clone size: NA; J gene: TRBJ1-2; V gene: TRBV4-3; CDR3 protein: CASSRSISYGYTF; CDR3 DNA: TGCGCCAGCAGCCGGTCAATTAGCTATGGCTACACCTTC
D gene: TRBD2; clone size: NA; J gene: TRBJ2-7; V gene: TRBV3-1/TRBV3-2; CDR3 protein: CASSQQRGYNEQYF; CDR3 DNA: TGTGCCAGCAGCCAACAGCGGGGTTACAACGAGCAGTACTTC
D gene: TRBD1; clone size: NA; J gene: TRBJ1-5; V gene: TRBV18; CDR3 protein: CASFSGGLEPQHF; CDR3 DNA: TGTGCCAGCTTTTCAGGGGGCCTGGAGCCCCAGCATTTT
D gene: TRBD1; clone size: NA; J gene: TRBJ1-6; V gene: TRBV19; CDR3 protein: CASSQGRGQGGRIAGSPLHF; CDR3 DNA: TGTGCCAGTAGTCAAGGTCGGGGACAGGGTGGGAGGATTGCAGGTTCACCCCTCCACTTT
D gene: TRBD1; clone size: once; J gene: TRBJ1-5; V gene: TRBV5-5; CDR3 protein: CASSGDRLFNQPQHF; CDR3 DNA: TGTGCCAGCAGCGGGGACAGACTCTTCAATCAGCCCCAGCATTTT
D gene: TRBD2; clone size: NA; J gene: TRBJ2-2; V gene: TRBV18; CDR3 protein: CASSPPGTSGSTGELFF; CDR3 DNA: TGTGCCAGCTCACCACCGGGGACTAGCGGGAGCACCGGGGAGCTGTTTTTT
D gene: NA; clone size: NA; J gene: TRBJ1-5; V gene: TRBV11-2; CDR3 protein: CASSLSAGQPQHF; CDR3 DNA: TGTGCCAGCAGCTTAAGCGCGGGACAGCCCCAGCATTTT
D gene: NA; clone size: NA; J gene: TRBJ1-5; V gene: TRBV28; CDR3 protein: CASRPGGQYSNQPQHF; CDR3 DNA: TGTGCCAGCAGGCCTGGGGGCCAGTATAGCAATCAGCCCCAGCATTTT
D gene: NA; clone size: NA; J gene: TRBJ1-1; V gene: TRBV7-2; CDR3 protein: CASSESWGNSEAFF; CDR3 DNA: TGTGCCAGCAGCGAAAGTTGGGGTAACTCTGAAGCTTTCTTT
D gene: NA; clone size: NA; J gene: TRBJ1-2; V gene: TRBV6-1; CDR3 protein: CASSEGGTNYGYTF; CDR3 DNA: TGTGCCAGCAGTGAAGGGGGGACTAACTATGGCTACACCTTC
D gene: TRBD2; clone size: NA; J gene: TRBJ2-3; V gene: TRBV6-2/TRBV6-3; CDR3 protein: CASSYRKRGPTSTDTQYF; CDR3 DNA: TGTGCCAGCAGTTACCGGAAGCGGGGGCCCACTAGCACAGATACGCAGTATTTT
D gene: NA; clone size: NA; J gene: TRBJ1-1; V gene: TRBV3-1/TRBV3-2; CDR3 protein: CASSQDYTGRTEAFF; CDR3 DNA: TGTGCCAGCAGCCAAGATTATACAGGGAGAACTGAAGCTTTCTTT
D gene: NA; clone size: once; J gene: TRBJ2-7; V gene: TRBV27; CDR3 protein: CASSETKSTYEQYF; CDR3 DNA: TGTGCCAGCAGTGAGACGAAATCAACTTACGAGCAGTACTTC
D gene: NA; clone size: NA; J gene: TRBJ1-1; V gene: TRBV19; CDR3 protein: CASNWGRNTEAFF; CDR3 DNA: TGTGCCAGTAATTGGGGTCGGAACACTGAAGCTTTCTTT
D gene: NA; clone size: few; J gene: TRBJ1-3; V gene: TRBV4-1; CDR3 protein: CASGTTRASSGNTIYF; CDR3 DNA: TGCGCCAGCGGCACGACGCGGGCGAGCTCTGGAAACACCATATATTTT
D gene: NA; clone size: NA; J gene: TRBJ2-3; V gene: TRBV2; CDR3 protein: CASSGPRGDTQYF; CDR3 DNA: TGTGCCAGCAGTGGCCCCCGCGGAGATACGCAGTATTTT
D gene: TRBD2; clone size: NA; J gene: TRBJ2-3; V gene: TRBV5-4; CDR3 protein: CASSLDWGGSTDTQYF; CDR3 DNA: TGTGCCAGCAGCTTGGATTGGGGGGGATCCACAGATACGCAGTATTTT
D gene: NA; clone size: NA; J gene: TRBJ2-1; V gene: TRBV6-5; CDR3 protein: CAGQTRPSSYNEQFF; CDR3 DNA: TGTGCCGGACAAACACGGCCCTCCTCCTACAATGAGCAGTTCTTC